These T cell receptor beta chains were read from a single sample in a study of cytomegalovirus exposure and HLA in healthy donors. Produced via immunoSEQ multiplex PCR; TCRdb's table is partial and in-frame only. The listing contains more than 45,000 clones. Source material: PBMCs. Every receptor here comes from a woman aged 25 to 39 in good health and CMV-seropositive. CDR3s leave out the opening cysteine and the closing phenylalanine or tryptophan. The D gene is left open where the match is weak.

>.|TRBJ2-5|TRBV30
AWTSEGETQY
>.|TRBJ2-5|TRBV2
ASGLQETQY
>.|TRBJ1-1|TRBV19
ASSTEVEAF
>.|TRBJ2-7|TRBV20-1
SARSGHEQY
>TRBD1|TRBJ1-1|TRBV27
ASSEQGRTEAF
>.|TRBJ1-2|TRBV5-1
ASSLGAAGYT
>.|TRBJ1-2|TRBV6-5
ASTRTRDNYGYT
>TRBD1|TRBJ2-1|TRBV4-1
ASSHRTGSYNEQF
>TRBD1|TRBJ2-5|TRBV5-6
ASSLGGTEYGETQY
>.|TRBJ1-3|TRBV30
AWKGQVSGNTIY
>TRBD1|TRBJ1-2|TRBV5-1
ASSFETGNPYT
>.|TRBJ2-7|TRBV4-1
ASSVHRTLSYEQY
>TRBD2|TRBJ2-2|TRBV27
ASKVAGGFTGELF
>TRBD2|TRBJ2-5|TRBV5-1
ASSPPLLAGGHQETQY
>TRBD1|TRBJ2-7|TRBV13
ASSLRTGSSYEQY
>.|TRBJ1-2|TRBV7-9
ASSPDSNYGYT
>.|TRBJ2-3|TRBV9
ASSVGGGLSTDTQY
>TRBD1|TRBJ1-4|TRBV4-2
ASSQDRATGGHEKLF
>TRBD1|TRBJ1-5|TRBV28
ASSEPGGWDQPQH
>TRBD1|TRBJ1-1|TRBV10-3
AITGTGTTEAF
>.|TRBJ2-3|TRBV7-9
ASTNTDTQY
>.|TRBJ2-1|TRBV5-1
ASSLGQFSYNEQF
>.|TRBJ2-5|TRBV5-1
ASSYWTEQETQY
>.|TRBJ2-7|TRBV6-5
ASSYSPGGYEQY
>TRBD1|TRBJ1-1|TRBV6-1
ASSESGGTEAF
>TRBD2|TRBJ2-5|TRBV6-5
ASAASGPYQETQY
>.|TRBJ2-2|TRBV5-4
ASSAIAGELF
>TRBD2|TRBJ2-3|TRBV5-1
ASSPTISSGDLTDTQY
>.|TRBJ2-5|TRBV6-6
ASSYPRGPREETQY
>TRBD1|TRBJ2-5|TRBV5-6
ASSLVSGGWETQY
>.|TRBJ2-3|TRBV6-6
ASSYGREDTQY
>.|TRBJ1-4|TRBV2
ASSSLMVRGKLF
>TRBD2|TRBJ2-7|TRBV6-1
ASSEGLAGVYEQY
>.|TRBJ1-2|TRBV5-1
ASSTGIHGYT
>TRBD1|TRBJ2-4|TRBV19
ASSIGQGGQY
>.|TRBJ2-1|TRBV5-1
ASSERTTYNEQF
>.|TRBJ1-2|TRBV5-1
ASSLDNRSYGYT
>.|TRBJ1-2|TRBV5-5
ASSLGSYGYT
>TRBD2|TRBJ2-2|TRBV6-1
ASSEVIAGTGELF
>.|TRBJ2-3|TRBV6-1
ASSEWRRGDTQY
>.|TRBJ2-7|TRBV12-5
ASGSDRGEQY
>.|TRBJ2-5|TRBV15
ATSYDREVGETQY
>TRBD2|TRBJ2-4|TRBV11-2
ASSRNRGGLAIAKNIQY
>.|TRBJ2-1|TRBV6-1
ASSEPGDDNEQF
>.|TRBJ2-7|TRBV10-3
AISPGSYEQY
>.|TRBJ1-2|TRBV6-1
ASSHDRTYGYT
>TRBD1|TRBJ2-1|TRBV19
ASRAGTGATGEQF